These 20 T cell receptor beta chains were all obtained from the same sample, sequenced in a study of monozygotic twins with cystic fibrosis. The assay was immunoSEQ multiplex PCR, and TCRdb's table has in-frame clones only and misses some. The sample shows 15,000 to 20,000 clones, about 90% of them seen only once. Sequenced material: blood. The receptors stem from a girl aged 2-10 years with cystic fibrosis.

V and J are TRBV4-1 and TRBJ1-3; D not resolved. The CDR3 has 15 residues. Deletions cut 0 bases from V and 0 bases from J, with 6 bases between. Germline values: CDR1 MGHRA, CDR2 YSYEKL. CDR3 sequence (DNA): TGCGCCAGCAGCCAAGATTGGCTCTCTGGAAACACCATATATTTT. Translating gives CASSQDWLSGNTIYF.

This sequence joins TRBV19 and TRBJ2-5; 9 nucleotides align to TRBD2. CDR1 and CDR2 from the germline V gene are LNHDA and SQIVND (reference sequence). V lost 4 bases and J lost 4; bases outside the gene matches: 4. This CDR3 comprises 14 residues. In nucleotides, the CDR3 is TGTGCCAGTAGTAGGCGGGAGGGTTCAGAGACCCAGTACTTC. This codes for CASSRREGSETQYF.

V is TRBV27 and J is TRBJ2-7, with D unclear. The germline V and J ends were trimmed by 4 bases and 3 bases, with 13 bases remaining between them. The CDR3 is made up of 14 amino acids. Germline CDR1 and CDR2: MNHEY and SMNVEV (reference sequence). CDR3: CASSSAGAYYEQYF. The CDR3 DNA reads TGTGCCAGCAGTTCTGCAGGAGCCTACTACGAGCAGTACTTC.

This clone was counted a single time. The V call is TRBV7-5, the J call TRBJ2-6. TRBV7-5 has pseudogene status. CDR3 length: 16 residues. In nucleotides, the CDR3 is TGTGTCAGAAGCTCCGGACGCTCCTCTGGGGCCAACGTCCTGACTTTC. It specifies CVRSSGRSSGANVLTF.

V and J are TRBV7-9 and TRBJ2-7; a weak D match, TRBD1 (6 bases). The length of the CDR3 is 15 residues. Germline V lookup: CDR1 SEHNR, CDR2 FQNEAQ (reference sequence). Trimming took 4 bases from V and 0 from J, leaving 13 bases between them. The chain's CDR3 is CASSSGRGHSYEQYF. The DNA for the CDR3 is TGTGCCAGCAGCTCCGGACGGGGACACTCCTACGAGCAGTACTTC.

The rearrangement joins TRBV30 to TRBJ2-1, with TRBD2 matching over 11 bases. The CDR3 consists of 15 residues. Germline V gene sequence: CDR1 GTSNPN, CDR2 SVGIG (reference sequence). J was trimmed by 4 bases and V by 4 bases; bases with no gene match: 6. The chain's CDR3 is CAWKGVAGGYNEQFF. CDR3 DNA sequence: TGTGCCTGGAAGGGTGTAGCGGGGGGGTACAATGAGCAGTTCTTC. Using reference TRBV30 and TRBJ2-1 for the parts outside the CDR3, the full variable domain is SQTIHQWPATLVQPVGSPLSLECTVEGTSNPNLYWYRQAAGRGLQLLFYSVGIGQISSEVPQNLSASRPQDRQFILSSKKLLLSDSGFYLCAWKGVAGGYNEQFFGPGTRLTVL.

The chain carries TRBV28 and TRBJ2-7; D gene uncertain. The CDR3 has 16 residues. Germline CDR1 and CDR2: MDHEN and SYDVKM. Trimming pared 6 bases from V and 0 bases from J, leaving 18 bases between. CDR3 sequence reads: CASSRMVLDPSYEQYF. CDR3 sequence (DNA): TGTGCCAGCAGCCGGATGGTGCTAGACCCCTCCTACGAGCAGTACTTC.

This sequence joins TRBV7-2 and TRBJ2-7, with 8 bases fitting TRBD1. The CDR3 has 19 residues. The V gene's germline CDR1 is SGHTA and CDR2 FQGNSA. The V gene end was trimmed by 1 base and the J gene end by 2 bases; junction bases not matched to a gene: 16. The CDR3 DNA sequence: TGTGCCAGCAGCTTAGTATCGTCTCAGAGGCGGGACAGGCCCTACGAGCAGTACTTC. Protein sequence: CASSLVSSQRRDRPYEQYF.

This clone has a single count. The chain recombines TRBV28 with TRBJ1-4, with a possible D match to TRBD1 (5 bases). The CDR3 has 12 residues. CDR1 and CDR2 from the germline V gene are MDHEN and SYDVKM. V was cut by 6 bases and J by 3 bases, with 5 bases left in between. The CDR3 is CASRGPNEKLFF. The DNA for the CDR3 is TGTGCCAGCAGGGGACCTAATGAAAAACTGTTTTTT.

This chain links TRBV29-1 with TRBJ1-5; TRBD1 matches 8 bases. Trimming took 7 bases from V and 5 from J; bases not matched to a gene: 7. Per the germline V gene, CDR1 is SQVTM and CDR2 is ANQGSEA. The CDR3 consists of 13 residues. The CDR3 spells CSAGQGLDQPQHF. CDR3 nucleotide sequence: TGCAGCGCCGGACAGGGACTGGATCAGCCCCAGCATTTT.

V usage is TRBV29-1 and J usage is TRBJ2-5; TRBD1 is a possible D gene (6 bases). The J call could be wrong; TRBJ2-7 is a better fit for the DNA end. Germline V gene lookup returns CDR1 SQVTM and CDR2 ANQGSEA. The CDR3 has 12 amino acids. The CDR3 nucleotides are TGCAGCGTCCTTGACAGGACCTACGAGCAGTACTTC. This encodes CSVLDRTYEQYF.

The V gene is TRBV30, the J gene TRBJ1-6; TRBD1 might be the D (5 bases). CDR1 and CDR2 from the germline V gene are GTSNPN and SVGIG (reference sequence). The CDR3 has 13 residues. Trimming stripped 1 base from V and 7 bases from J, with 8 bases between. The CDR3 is CAWSEGVNSPLHF. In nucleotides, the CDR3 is TGTGCCTGGAGTGAAGGGGTCAATTCACCCCTCCACTTT.

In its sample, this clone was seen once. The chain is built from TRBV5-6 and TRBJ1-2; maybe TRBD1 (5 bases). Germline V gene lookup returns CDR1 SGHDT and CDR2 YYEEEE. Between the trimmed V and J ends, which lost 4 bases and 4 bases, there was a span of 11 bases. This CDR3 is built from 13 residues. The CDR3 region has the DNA TGTGCCAGCAGCAAGGACACGAGCTATGGCTACACCTTC. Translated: CASSKDTSYGYTF.

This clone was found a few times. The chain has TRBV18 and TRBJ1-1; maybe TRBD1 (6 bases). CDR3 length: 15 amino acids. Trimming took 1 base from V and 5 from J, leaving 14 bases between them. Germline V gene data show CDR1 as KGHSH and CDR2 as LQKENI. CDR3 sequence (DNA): TGTGCCAGCTCACCACGAGCCAGGGGATCAACTGAAGCTTTCTTT. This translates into CASSPRARGSTEAFF.

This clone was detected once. The CDR3 is CASSLQGRGLVSNTEAFF. In DNA form, the CDR3 reads TGTGCCAGCAGCTTACAGGGTAGGGGGTTAGTTTCGAACACTGAAGCTTTCTTT. The rearrangement uses TRBV7-8 and TRBJ1-1, with D possibly being TRBD1 (6 bases). V gave up 2 bases and J gave up 1 base, with 20 bases separating them. Germline CDR1 is SGHVS and CDR2 is FQNEAQ. The CDR3 sequence is 18 residues long.

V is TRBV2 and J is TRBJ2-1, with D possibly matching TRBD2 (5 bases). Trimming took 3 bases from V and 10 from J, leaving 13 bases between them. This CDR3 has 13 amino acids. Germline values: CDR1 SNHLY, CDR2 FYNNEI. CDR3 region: CASSELEREEQFF. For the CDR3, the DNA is TGTGCCAGCAGTGAGTTGGAACGGGAAGAGCAGTTCTTC.

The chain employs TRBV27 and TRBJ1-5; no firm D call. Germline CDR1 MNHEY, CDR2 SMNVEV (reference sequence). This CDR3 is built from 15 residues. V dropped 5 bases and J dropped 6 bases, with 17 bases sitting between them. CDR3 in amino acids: CASSLTGNLGQPQHF. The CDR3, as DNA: TGTGCCAGCAGTCTTACCGGAAACCTCGGTCAGCCCCAGCATTTT.

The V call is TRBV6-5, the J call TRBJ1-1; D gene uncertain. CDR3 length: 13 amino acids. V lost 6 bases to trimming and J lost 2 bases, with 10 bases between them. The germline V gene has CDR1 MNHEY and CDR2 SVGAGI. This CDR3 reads CASRYTVNTEAFF. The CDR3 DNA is TGTGCCAGCAGATATACAGTAAACACTGAAGCTTTCTTT.

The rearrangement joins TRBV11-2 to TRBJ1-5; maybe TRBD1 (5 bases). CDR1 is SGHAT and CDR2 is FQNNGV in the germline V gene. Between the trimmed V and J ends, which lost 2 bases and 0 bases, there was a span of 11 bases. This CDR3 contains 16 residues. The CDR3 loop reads CASSLYRYNSNQPQHF. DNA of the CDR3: TGTGCCAGCAGCTTATACAGGTATAATAGCAATCAGCCCCAGCATTTT. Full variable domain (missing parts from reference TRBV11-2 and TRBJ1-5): EAGVAQSPRYKIIEKRQSVAFWCNPISGHATLYWYQQILGQGPKLLIQFQNNGVVDDSQLPKDRFSAERLKGVDSTLKIQPAKLEDSAVYLCASSLYRYNSNQPQHFGDGTRLSIL.

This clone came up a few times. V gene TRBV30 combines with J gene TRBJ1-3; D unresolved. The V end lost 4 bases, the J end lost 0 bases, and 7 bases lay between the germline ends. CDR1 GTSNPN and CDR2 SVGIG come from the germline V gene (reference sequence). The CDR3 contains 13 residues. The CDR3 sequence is CAWIRVSGNTIYF. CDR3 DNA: TGTGCCTGGATTCGGGTCTCTGGAAACACCATATATTTT.